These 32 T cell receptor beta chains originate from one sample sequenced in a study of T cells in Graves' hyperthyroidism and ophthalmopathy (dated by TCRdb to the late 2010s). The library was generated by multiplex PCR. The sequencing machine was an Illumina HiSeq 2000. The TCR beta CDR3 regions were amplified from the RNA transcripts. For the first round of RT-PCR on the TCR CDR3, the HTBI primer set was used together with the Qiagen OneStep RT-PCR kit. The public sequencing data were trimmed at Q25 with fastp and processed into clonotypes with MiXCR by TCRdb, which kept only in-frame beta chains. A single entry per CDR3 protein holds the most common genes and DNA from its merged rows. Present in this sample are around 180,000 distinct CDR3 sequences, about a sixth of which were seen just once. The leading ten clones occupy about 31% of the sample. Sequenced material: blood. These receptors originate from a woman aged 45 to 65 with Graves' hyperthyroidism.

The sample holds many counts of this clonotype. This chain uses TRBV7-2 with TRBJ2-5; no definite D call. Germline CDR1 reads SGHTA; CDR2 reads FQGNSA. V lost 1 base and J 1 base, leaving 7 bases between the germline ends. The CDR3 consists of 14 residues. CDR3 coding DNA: TGTGCCAGCAGCTTAGAATATTCCCAAGAGACCCAGTACTTC. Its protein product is CASSLEYSQETQYF.

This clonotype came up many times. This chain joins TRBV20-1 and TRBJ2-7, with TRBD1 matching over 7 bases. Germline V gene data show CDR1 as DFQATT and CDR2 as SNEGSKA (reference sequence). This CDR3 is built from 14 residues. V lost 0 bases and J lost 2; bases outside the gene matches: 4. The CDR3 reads CSARDGTETYEQYF. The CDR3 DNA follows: TGCAGTGCTAGAGATGGGACAGAAACCTACGAGCAGTACTTC.

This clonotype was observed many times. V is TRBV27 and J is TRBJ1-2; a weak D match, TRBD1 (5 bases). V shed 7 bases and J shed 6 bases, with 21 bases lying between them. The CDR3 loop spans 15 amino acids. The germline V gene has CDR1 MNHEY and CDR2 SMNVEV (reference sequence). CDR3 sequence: CASTSGGPGSDGYTF. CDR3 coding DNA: TGTGCCAGCACCTCGGGGGGTCCGGGCAGTGATGGCTACACCTTC.

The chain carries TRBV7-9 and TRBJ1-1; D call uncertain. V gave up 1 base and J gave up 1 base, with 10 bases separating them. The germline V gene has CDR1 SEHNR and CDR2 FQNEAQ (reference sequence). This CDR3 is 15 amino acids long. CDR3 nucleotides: TGTGCCAGCAGCTTAGTTGCGGGTGGGAACACTGAAGCTTTCTTT. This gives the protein CASSLVAGGNTEAFF.

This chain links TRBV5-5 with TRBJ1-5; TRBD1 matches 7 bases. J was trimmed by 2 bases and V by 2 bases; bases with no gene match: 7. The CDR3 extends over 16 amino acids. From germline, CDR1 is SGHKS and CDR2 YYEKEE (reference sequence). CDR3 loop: CASSLMTGRGNQPQHF. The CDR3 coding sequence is TGTGCCAGCAGCTTAATGACAGGGAGGGGCAATCAGCCCCAGCATTTT.

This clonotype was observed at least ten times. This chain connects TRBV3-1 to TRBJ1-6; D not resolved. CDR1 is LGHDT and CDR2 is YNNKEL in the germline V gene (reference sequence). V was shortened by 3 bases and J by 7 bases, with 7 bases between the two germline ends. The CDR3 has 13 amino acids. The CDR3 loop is CASSHRENSPLHF. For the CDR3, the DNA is TGTGCCAGCAGCCATAGGGAAAATTCACCCCTCCACTTT.

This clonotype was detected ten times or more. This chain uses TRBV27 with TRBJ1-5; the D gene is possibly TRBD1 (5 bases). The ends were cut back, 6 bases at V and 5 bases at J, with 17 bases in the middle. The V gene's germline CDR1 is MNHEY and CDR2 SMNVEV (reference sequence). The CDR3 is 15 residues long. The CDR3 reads CASRSGVGTDQPQHF. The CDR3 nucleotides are TGTGCCAGCAGGTCGGGCGTGGGGACGGATCAGCCCCAGCATTTT.

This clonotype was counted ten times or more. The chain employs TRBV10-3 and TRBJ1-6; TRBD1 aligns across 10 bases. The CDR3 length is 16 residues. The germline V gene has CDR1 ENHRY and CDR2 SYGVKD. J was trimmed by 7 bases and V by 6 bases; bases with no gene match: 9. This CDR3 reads CAISKDRGPGNSPLHF. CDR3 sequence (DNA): TGTGCCATCAGCAAAGACAGGGGGCCGGGCAATTCACCCCTCCACTTT.

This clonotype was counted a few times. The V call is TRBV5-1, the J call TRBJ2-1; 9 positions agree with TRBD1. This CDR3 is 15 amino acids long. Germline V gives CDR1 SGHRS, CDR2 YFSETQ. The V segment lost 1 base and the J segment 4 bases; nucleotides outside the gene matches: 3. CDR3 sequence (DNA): TGCGCCAGCAGCTTGACAGGGGGCGATTACAATGAGCAGTTCTTC. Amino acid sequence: CASSLTGGDYNEQFF. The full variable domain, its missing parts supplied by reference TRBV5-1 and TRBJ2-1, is KAGVTQTPRYLIKTRGQQVTLSCSPISGHRSVSWYQQTPGQGLQFLFEYFSETQRNKGNFPGRFSGRQFSNSRSEMNVSTLELGDSALYLCASSLTGGDYNEQFFGPGTRLTVL.

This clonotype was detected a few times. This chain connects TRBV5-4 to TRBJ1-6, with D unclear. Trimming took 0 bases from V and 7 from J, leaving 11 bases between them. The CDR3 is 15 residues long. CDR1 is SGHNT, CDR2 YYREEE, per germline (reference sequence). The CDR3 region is CASSLDPGTNSPLHF. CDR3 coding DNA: TGTGCCAGCAGCTTGGATCCGGGCACGAATTCACCCCTCCACTTT.

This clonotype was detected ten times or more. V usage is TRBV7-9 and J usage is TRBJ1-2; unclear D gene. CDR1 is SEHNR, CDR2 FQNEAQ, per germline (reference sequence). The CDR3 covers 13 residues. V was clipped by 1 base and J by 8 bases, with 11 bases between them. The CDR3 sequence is CASSLDMVDGYTF. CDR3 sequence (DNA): TGTGCCAGCAGCTTAGACATGGTGGACGGCTACACCTTC.

In DNA form, the CDR3 reads TGTGCCAGTAGTACCGACAGGGCGAACGGAAAACTGTTTTTT. Its protein is CASSTDRANGKLFF. The V and J genes are TRBV19 and TRBJ1-4; 7 bases fit TRBD1. Germline V gene data show CDR1 as LNHDA and CDR2 as SQIVND (reference sequence). The CDR3 has 14 residues. Trimming at V came to 4 bases and at J to 10 bases, leaving 9 bases not matched to a gene.

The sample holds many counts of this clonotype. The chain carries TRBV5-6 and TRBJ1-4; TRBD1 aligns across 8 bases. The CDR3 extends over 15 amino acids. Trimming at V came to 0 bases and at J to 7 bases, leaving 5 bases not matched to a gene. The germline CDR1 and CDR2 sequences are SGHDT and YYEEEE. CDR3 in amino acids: CASSLAGGAGEKLFF. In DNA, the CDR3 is TGTGCCAGCAGCTTGGCAGGGGGCGCGGGTGAAAAACTGTTTTTT.

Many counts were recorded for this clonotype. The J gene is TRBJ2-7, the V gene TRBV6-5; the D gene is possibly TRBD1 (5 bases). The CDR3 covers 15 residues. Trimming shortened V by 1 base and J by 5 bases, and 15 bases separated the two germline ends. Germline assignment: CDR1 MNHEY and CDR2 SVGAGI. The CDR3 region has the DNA TGTGCCAGCAGTTACTTCCTTGAGGCAGGGAACGAGCAGTACTTC. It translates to CASSYFLEAGNEQYF.

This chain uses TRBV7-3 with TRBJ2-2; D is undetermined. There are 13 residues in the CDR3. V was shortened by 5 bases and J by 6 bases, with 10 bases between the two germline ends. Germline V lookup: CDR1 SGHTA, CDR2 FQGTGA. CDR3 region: CASSPYVAGELFF. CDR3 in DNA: TGTGCCAGCAGCCCGTACGTGGCCGGGGAGCTGTTTTTT.

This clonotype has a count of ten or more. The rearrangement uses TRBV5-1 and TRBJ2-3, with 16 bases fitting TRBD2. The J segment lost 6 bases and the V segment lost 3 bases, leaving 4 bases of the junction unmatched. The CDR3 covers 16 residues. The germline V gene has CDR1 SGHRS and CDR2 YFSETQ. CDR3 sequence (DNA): TGCGCCAGCAGCTCCGGGGGACTAGCGGGGGGGGATACGCAGTATTTT. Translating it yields CASSSGGLAGGDTQYF. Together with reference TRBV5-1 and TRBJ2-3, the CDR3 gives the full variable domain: KAGVTQTPRYLIKTRGQQVTLSCSPISGHRSVSWYQQTPGQGLQFLFEYFSETQRNKGNFPGRFSGRQFSNSRSEMNVSTLELGDSALYLCASSSGGLAGGDTQYFGPGTRLTVL.

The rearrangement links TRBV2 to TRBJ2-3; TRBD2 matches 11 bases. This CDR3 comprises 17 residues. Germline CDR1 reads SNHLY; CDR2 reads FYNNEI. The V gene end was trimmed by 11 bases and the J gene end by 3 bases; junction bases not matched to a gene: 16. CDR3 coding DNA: TGTGCCGGCGGGGGGGGGGCTAGCGGGGGGCGGACAGATACGCAGTATTTT. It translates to CAGGGGASGGRTDTQYF.

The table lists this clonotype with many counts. This CDR3 reads CASSSSGTFNEQFF. CDR3 DNA: TGTGCCAGCAGTTCTTCCGGGACCTTCAATGAGCAGTTCTTC. The chain uses TRBV28 and TRBJ2-1; TRBD1 or TRBD2 may be the D gene (5 bases each). The CDR3 runs to 14 residues. The germline gives CDR1 MDHEN, CDR2 SYDVKM. V was trimmed by 4 bases and J by 6 bases, leaving 13 bases between them.

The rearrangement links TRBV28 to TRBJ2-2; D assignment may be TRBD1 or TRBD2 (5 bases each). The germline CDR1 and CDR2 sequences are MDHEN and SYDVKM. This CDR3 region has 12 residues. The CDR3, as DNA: TGTGTACGGGGCGTCGGGACGGGGGAGCTGTTTTTT. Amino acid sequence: CVRGVGTGELFF.

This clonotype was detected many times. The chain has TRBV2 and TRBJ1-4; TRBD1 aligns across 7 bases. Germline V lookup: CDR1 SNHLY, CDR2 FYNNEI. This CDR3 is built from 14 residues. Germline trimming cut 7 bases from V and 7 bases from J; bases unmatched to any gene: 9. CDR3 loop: CASNKQGISEKLFF. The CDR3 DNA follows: TGTGCCAGCAATAAACAGGGGATAAGTGAAAAACTGTTTTTT.

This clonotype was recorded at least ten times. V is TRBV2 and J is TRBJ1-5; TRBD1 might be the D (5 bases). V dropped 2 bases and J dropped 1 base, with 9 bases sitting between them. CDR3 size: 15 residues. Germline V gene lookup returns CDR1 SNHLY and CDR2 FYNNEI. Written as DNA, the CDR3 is TGTGCCAGCAGTGAACAGGGCTTCAGCAATCAGCCCCAGCATTTT. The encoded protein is CASSEQGFSNQPQHF.

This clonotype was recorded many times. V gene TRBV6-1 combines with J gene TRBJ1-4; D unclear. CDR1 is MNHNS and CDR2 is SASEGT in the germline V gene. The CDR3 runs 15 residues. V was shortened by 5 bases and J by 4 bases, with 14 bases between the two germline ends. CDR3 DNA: TGTGCCAGCAGTTCCATCCTGGGGATTAATGAAAAACTGTTTTTT. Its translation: CASSSILGINEKLFF.

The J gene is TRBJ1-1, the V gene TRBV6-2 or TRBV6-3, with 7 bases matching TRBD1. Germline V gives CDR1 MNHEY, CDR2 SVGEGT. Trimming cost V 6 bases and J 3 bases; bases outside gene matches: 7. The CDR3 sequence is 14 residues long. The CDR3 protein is CASSAVDRDTEAFF. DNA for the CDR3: TGTGCCAGCAGCGCAGTCGACAGGGACACTGAAGCTTTCTTT.

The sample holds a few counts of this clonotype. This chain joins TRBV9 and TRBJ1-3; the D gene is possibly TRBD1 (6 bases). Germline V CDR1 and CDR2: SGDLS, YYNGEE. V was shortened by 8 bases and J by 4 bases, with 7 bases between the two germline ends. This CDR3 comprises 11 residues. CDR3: CASGQGNTIYF. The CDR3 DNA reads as TGTGCCAGTGGACAGGGAAACACCATATATTTT.

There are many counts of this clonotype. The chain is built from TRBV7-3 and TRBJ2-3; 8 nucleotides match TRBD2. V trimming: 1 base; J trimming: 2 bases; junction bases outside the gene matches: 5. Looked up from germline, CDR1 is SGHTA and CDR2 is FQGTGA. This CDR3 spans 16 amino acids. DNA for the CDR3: TGTGCCAGCAGCTTAAGCGGGGGGCCGAACACAGATACGCAGTATTTT. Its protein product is CASSLSGGPNTDTQYF. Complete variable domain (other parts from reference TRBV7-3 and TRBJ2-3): GAGVSQTPSNKVTEKGKYVELRCDPISGHTALYWYRQSLGQGPEFLIYFQGTGAADDSGLPNDRFFAVRPEGSVSTLKIQRTERGDSAVYLCASSLSGGPNTDTQYFGPGTRLTVL.

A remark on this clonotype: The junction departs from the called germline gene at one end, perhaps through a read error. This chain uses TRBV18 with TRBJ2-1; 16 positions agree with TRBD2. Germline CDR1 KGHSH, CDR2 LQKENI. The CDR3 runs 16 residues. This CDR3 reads CAGSPSGLAGGDEQFF. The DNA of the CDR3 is TGTGCCGGCTCACCATCGGGACTAGCGGGAGGGGATGAGCAGTTCTTC.

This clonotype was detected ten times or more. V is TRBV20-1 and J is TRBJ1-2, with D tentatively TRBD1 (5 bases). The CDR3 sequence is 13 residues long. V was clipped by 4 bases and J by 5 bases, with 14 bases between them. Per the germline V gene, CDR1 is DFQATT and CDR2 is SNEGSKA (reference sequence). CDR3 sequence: CSATATAPYGYTF. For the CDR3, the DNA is TGCAGTGCTACAGCGACAGCCCCTTATGGCTACACCTTC.

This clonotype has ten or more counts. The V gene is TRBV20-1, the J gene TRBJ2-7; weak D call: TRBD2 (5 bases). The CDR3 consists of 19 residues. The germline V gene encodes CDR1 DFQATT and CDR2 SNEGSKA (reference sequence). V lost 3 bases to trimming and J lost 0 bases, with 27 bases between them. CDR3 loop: CSASPPGRNQRQRSYEQYF. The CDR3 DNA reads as TGCAGTGCTAGCCCGCCGGGGAGAAACCAGAGACAACGCTCCTACGAGCAGTACTTC.

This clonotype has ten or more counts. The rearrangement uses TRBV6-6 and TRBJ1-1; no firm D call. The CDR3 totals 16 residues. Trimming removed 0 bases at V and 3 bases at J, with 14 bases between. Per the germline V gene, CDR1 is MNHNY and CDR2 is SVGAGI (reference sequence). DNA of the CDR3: TGTGCCAGCAGTTACTCCTTTCTCCCCAGTTACACTGAAGCTTTCTTT. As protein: CASSYSFLPSYTEAFF.

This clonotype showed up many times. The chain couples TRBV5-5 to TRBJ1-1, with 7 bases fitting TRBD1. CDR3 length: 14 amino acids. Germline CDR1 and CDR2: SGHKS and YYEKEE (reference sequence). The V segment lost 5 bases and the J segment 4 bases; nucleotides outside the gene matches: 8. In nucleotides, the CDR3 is TGTGCCAGCAGACACAGGACAGGCTTCACTGAAGCTTTCTTT. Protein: CASRHRTGFTEAFF.

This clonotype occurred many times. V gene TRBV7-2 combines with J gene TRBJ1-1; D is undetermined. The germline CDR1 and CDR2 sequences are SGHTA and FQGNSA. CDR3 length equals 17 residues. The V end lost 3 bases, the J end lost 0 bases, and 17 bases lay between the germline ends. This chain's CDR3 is CASSLLIARRLNTEAFF. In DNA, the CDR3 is TGTGCCAGCAGCTTGCTAATCGCCCGAAGATTGAACACTGAAGCTTTCTTT. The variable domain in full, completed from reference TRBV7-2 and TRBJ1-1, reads GAGVSQSPSNKVTEKGKDVELRCDPISGHTALYWYRQSLGQGLEFLIYFQGNSAPDKSGLPSDRFSAERTGGSVSTLTIQRTQQEDSAVYLCASSLLIARRLNTEAFFGQGTRLTVV.

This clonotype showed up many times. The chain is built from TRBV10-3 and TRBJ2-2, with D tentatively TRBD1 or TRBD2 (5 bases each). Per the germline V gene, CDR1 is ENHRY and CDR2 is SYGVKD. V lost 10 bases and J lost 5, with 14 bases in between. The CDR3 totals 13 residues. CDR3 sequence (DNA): TGTGCCACCACCCCCGGGACGACCGGGGAGCTGTTTTTT. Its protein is CATTPGTTGELFF.